The 4 T cell receptor beta chains reported below all come from one sample, sequenced in a study of CD8 T cells in ankylosing spondylitis. General study findings and limits: One TCR beta motif, made up of roughly eight highly homologous variants, appeared characteristic of ankylosing spondylitis blood.

TCRdb reanalysed the 5' RACE reads using MiXCR and keeps one entry per CDR3 protein. The sample records 670,000 or so distinct CDR3 sequences, 19% being singletons. The antigens these receptors bind are not known. The specimen was blood, either unsorted or a sorted T cell fraction (not recorded which). These TCRs come from a male donor with ankylosing spondylitis.

The chain has TRBV20-1 and TRBJ2-7; 7 bases are a match to TRBD2. J was trimmed by 0 bases and V by 3 bases; bases with no gene match: 5. Germline V gene lookup returns CDR1 DFQATT and CDR2 SNEGSKA (reference sequence). The CDR3 runs 14 residues. CDR3 coding DNA: TGCAGTGCTAGGGGGGGGAGGGCCTCCTACGAGCAGTACTTC. It specifies CSARGGRASYEQYF.

This chain links TRBV5-1 with TRBJ2-2; D unresolved. CDR3 size: 15 residues. The germline CDR1 and CDR2 sequences are SGHRS and YFSETQ. Deletions cut 5 bases from V and 4 bases from J, with 15 bases between. CDR3 DNA sequence: TGCGCCAGCAGGACTCAGGTGGTGGGCACCGGGGAGCTGTTTTTT. This encodes CASRTQVVGTGELFF. The full variable domain, rest sourced from reference TRBV5-1 and TRBJ2-2, is KAGVTQTPRYLIKTRGQQVTLSCSPISGHRSVSWYQQTPGQGLQFLFEYFSETQRNKGNFPGRFSGRQFSNSRSEMNVSTLELGDSALYLCASRTQVVGTGELFFGEGSRLTVL.

The sample holds a few counts of this clonotype. The genes are TRBV6-2 or TRBV6-3 and TRBJ2-6, with a possible D match to TRBD1 (5 bases). Germline V gene data show CDR1 as MNHEY and CDR2 as SVGEGT. The ends were cut back, 6 bases at V and 0 bases at J, with 18 bases in the middle. The CDR3 is made up of 18 amino acids. CDR3 sequence: CASRTDILRSSGANVLTF. The CDR3 coding sequence is TGTGCCAGCAGGACGGACATCCTCAGAAGCTCTGGGGCCAACGTCCTGACTTTC.

This clonotype has just a few counts. J is TRBJ1-6 and V is TRBV20-1; 10 positions match TRBD1. Trimming cost V 0 bases and J 9 bases; bases outside gene matches: 5. Germline V CDR1 and CDR2: DFQATT, SNEGSKA (reference sequence). CDR3 size: 15 residues. The CDR3 sequence is CSARDRQGATSPLHF. CDR3 coding DNA: TGCAGTGCTAGAGATCGACAGGGGGCGACTTCACCCCTCCACTTT.